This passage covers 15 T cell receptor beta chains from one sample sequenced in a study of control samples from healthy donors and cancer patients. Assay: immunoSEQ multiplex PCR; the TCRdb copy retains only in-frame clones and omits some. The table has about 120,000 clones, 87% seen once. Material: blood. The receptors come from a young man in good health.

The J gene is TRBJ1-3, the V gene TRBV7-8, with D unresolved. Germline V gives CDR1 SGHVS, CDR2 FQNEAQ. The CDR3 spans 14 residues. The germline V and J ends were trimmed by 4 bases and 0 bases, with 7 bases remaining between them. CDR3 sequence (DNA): TGTGCCAGCAGCTCCGCCCGCTCTGGAAACACCATATATTTT. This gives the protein CASSSARSGNTIYF. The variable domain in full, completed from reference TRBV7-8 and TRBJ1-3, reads GAGVSQSPRYKVAKRGQDVALRCDPISGHVSLFWYQQALGQGPEFLTYFQNEAQLDKSGLPSDRFFAERPEGSVSTLKIQRTQQEDSAVYLCASSSARSGNTIYFGEGSWLTVV.

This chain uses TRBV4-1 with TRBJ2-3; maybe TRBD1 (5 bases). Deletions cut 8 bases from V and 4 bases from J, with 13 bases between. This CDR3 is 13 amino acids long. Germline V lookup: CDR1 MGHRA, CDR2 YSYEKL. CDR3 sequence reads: CASRTRASDTQYF. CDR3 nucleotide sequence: TGCGCCAGCCGAACCAGGGCTTCAGATACGCAGTATTTT.

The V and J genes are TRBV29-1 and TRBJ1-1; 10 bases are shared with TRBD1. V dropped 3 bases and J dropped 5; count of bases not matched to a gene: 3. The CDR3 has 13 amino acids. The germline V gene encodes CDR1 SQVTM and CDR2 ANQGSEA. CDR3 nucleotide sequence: TGCAGCGTTGAGACGGACAGGGGGACTGAAGCTTTCTTT. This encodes CSVETDRGTEAFF.

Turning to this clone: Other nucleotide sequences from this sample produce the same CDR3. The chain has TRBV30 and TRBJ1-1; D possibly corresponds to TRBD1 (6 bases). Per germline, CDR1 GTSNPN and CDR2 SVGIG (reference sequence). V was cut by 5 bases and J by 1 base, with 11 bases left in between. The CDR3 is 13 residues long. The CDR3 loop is CAWAGQPNTEAFF. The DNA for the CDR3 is TGTGCCTGGGCAGGACAGCCGAACACTGAAGCTTTCTTT.

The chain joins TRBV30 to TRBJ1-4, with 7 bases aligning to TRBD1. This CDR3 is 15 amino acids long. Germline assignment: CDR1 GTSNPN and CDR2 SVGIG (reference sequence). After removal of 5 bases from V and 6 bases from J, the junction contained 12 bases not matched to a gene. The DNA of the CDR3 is TGTGCCTGGGAGGAGACGACAGGGAGGCATGAAAAACTGTTTTTT. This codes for CAWEETTGRHEKLFF.

CDR3: CASTDDGTFQSGANVLTF. CDR3 DNA: TGTGCCAGCACCGATGACGGGACTTTCCAGTCTGGGGCCAACGTCCTGACTTTC. The V and J genes are TRBV25-1 and TRBJ2-6; D possibly corresponds to TRBD2 (6 bases). The CDR3 runs to 18 residues. Germline assignment: CDR1 MGHDK and CDR2 SYGVNS. V gave up 7 bases and J gave up 1 base, with 20 bases separating them.

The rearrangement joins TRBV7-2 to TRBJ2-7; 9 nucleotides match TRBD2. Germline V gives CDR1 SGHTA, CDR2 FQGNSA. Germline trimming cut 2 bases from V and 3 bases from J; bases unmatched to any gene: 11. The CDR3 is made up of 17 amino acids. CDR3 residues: CASSLSAGGGSYYEQYF. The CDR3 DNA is TGTGCCAGCAGCTTATCAGCGGGGGGAGGTAGCTACTACGAGCAGTACTTC.

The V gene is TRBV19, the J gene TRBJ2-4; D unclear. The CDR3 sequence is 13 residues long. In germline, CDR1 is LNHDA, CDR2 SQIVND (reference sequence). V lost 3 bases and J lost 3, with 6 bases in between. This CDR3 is CASSIVNKNIQYF. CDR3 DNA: TGTGCCAGTAGTATTGTCAACAAAAACATTCAGTACTTC.

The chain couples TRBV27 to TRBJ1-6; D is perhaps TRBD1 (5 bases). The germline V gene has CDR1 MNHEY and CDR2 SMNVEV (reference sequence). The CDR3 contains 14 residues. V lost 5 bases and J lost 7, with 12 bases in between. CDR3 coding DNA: TGTGCCAGCAGTGCCCAGGGCGAGAATTCACCCCTCCACTTT. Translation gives CASSAQGENSPLHF.

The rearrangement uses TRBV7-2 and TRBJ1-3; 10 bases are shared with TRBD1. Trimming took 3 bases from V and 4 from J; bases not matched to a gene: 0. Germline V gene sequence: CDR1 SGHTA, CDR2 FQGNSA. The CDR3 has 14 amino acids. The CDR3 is CASSLGQGGNTIYF. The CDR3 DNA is TGTGCCAGCAGCTTGGGACAGGGGGGAAACACCATATATTTT. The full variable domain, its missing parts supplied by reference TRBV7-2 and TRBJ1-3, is GAGVSQSPSNKVTEKGKDVELRCDPISGHTALYWYRQSLGQGLEFLIYFQGNSAPDKSGLPSDRFSAERTGGSVSTLTIQRTQQEDSAVYLCASSLGQGGNTIYFGEGSWLTVV.

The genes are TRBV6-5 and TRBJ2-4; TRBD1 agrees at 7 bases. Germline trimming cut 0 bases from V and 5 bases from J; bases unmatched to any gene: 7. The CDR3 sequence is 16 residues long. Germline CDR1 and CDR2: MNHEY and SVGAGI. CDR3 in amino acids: CASSYSGRGTQNIQYF. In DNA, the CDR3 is TGTGCCAGCAGTTACTCCGGCAGGGGGACCCAAAACATTCAGTACTTC.

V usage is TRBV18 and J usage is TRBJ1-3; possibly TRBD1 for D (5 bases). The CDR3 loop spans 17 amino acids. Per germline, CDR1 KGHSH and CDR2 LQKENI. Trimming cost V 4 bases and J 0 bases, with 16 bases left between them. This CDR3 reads CASSLGTGLSSGNTIYF. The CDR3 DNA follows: TGTGCCAGCTCACTGGGGACGGGACTAAGCTCTGGAAACACCATATATTTT.

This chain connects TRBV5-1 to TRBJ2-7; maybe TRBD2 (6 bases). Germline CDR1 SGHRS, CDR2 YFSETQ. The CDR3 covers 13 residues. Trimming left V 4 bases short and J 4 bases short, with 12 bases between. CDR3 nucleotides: TGCGCCAGCAGCCCGGACTACCTTTACGAGCAGTACTTC. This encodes CASSPDYLYEQYF.

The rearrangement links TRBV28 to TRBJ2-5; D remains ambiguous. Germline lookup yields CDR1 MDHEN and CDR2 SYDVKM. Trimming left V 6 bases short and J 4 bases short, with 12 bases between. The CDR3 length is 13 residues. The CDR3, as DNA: TGTGCCAGCAGGCCTCAGGACGTAGAGACCCAGTACTTC. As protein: CASRPQDVETQYF.

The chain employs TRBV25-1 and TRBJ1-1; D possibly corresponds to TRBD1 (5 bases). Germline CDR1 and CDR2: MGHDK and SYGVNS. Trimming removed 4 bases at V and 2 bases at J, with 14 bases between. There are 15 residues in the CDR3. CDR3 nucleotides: TGTGCCAGCAGTGGTGGGGGGAATTTTAACACTGAAGCTTTCTTT. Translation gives CASSGGGNFNTEAFF.